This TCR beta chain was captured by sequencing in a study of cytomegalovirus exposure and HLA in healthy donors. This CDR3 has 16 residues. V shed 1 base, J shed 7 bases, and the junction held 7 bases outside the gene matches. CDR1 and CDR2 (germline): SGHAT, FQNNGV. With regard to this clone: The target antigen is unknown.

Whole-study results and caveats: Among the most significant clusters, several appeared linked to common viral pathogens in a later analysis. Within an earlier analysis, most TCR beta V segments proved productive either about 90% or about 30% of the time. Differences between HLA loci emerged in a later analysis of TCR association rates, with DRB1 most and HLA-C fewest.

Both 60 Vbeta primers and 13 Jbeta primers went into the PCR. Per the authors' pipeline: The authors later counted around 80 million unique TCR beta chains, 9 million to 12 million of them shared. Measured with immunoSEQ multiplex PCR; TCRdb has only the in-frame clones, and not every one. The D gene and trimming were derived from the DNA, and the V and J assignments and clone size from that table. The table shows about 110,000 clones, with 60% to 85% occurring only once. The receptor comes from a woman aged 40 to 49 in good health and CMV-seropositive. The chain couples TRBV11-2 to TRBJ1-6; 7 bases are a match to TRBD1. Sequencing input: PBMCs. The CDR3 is CASSLVRIRGNSPLHF. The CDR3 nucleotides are TGTGCCAGCAGCTTAGTCCGGATCAGGGGGAATTCACCCCTCCACTTT.